By share of the sample, the clone carrying this T cell receptor (beta chain) is medium-sized. TRB rearrangements were amplified by multiplex PCR with BIOMED2 TRB-A/B primers. TCRdb ran MiXCR on the multiplex PCR reads and lists one entry per CDR3 protein. The sample comprises about 6,000 distinct CDR3 sequences, roughly 30% of which are singletons, and more than 9% rests with the top ten. This record belongs to a study of T and B cells in COVID-19 patients. From blood, roughly 220-550 ng of genomic DNA served as TRB template. Sample: blood. This sequence was found in a human donor with active COVID-19.

The CDR3 region has the DNA TGTGCCTGGCGCCCAAGGGGGGCTAACTATGGCTACACCTTC. Its protein product is CAWRPRGANYGYTF. This chain uses TRBV30 with TRBJ1-2, with D maybe TRBD1 (6 bases). In germline, CDR1 is GTSNPN, CDR2 SVGIG (reference sequence). V shed 5 bases and J shed 0 bases, with 13 bases lying between them. The CDR3 loop spans 14 amino acids.